Listed below are T cell receptor beta chains from one sample, sequenced in a study of cytomegalovirus exposure and HLA in healthy donors. Some clones are missing from TCRdb's copy, which holds only in-frame ones; the method was immunoSEQ multiplex PCR. The sample has tens of thousands of clones; 75% to 85% are singletons. The material sequenced was PBMCs. Receptor source: a woman aged 40 to 50 in good health and CMV-seropositive. The CDR3 runs from the conserved cysteine through the conserved F or W. The D gene is left open where the match is weak. Clone size is shown for a subset of rows, as once, few, many or a class of expanded clone.

clone size,V gene,CDR3 length,D gene,J gene,CDR3 protein,CDR3 DNA
NA,TRBV19,13,TRBD1,TRBJ2-2,CATQRTGGGELFF,TGTGCCACGCAAAGGACAGGGGGCGGGGAGCTGTTTTTT
NA,TRBV14,13,NA,TRBJ1-5,CASSQHSGQPQHF,TGTGCCAGCAGCCAACACTCGGGTCAGCCCCAGCATTTT
medium-sized,TRBV7-7,15,TRBD1,TRBJ2-3,CASSQTGDGTDTQYF,TGTGCTAGCAGCCAGACAGGGGACGGAACAGATACGCAGTATTTT
NA,TRBV6-4,15,NA,TRBJ2-2,CASSRGAPNTGELFF,TGTGCCAGCAGTCGGGGTGCCCCGAACACCGGGGAGCTGTTTTTT
NA,TRBV7-2,17,TRBD2,TRBJ2-1,CASSRTLAGGPSNEQFF,TGTGCCAGCAGTCGTACCCTAGCGGGAGGGCCTAGCAATGAGCAGTTCTTC
NA,TRBV19,15,TRBD1,TRBJ1-5,CASSPPDRAHQPQHF,TGTGCCAGTAGTCCTCCCGACAGGGCACATCAGCCCCAGCATTTT
NA,TRBV11-2,11,NA,TRBJ2-5,CASSQSQDQYF,TGTGCCAGCAGCCAATCCCAGGACCAGTACTTC
NA,TRBV5-6,15,NA,TRBJ1-1,CASSSPPRRATEAFF,TGTGCCAGCAGCTCTCCACCCCGGAGAGCGACTGAAGCTTTCTTT
few,TRBV10-3,14,NA,TRBJ1-2,CAISESGSNYGYTF,TGTGCCATCAGTGAGTCGGGCTCTAACTATGGCTACACCTTC
NA,TRBV6-6,13,TRBD1,TRBJ1-1,CASGQGARTEAFF,TGTGCCAGCGGACAGGGGGCAAGAACTGAAGCTTTCTTT
NA,TRBV28,14,TRBD2,TRBJ2-7,CASIPTSELYEQYF,TGTGCCAGCATACCGACTAGCGAGTTGTACGAGCAGTACTTC
NA,TRBV7-9,14,NA,TRBJ2-7,CASSLGSRPYEQYF,TGTGCCAGCAGCTTGGGCTCTCGCCCCTACGAGCAGTACTTC
NA,TRBV5-1,14,NA,TRBJ1-1,CASSSVGFETEAFF,TGCGCCAGCAGCTCTGTCGGGTTTGAGACTGAAGCTTTCTTT
NA,TRBV5-1,15,NA,TRBJ2-2,CASSLGPEVVGELFF,TGCGCCAGCAGCTTGGGTCCGGAGGTGGTCGGGGAGCTGTTTTTT
few,TRBV5-4,14,TRBD1,TRBJ2-7,CASSLGDRDHEQYF,TGTGCCAGCAGCTTGGGGGACAGGGACCACGAGCAGTACTTC
NA,TRBV29-1,16,TRBD2,TRBJ2-3,CSGRGARGDPPDTQYF,TGCAGCGGCCGAGGGGCGCGGGGGGATCCTCCGGATACGCAGTATTTT
few,TRBV11-1,15,TRBD2,TRBJ2-7,CASSLGGGTRYEQYF,TGTGCCAGCAGCTTAGGCGGGGGGACCAGATACGAGCAGTACTTC
NA,TRBV7-3,16,TRBD2,TRBJ2-7,CASSLGGTSNSYEQYF,TGTGCCAGCAGCTTAGGAGGGACTAGCAACTCCTACGAGCAGTACTTC
NA,TRBV5-1,15,NA,TRBJ1-1,CASSHQQGSGTEAFF,TGCGCCAGCAGCCACCAACAGGGATCGGGAACTGAAGCTTTCTTT